Listed below are T cell receptor beta chains from one sample, sequenced in a study of T cells in tuberculosis. TCRdb keeps only in-frame clones here, not all; method: immunoSEQ multiplex PCR. The sample has more than 70,000 clones; roughly 88% are singletons. Input material: CD1b-GMM tetramer-negative cells sorted from PBMCs. Source of these receptors: an adult woman with latent tuberculosis. The CDR3 runs from the conserved cysteine through the conserved F or W. D genes are given only for firm matches. Not all rows give a size; the values are once, few, many and, for expanded clones, a class.

d_gene,v_gene,j_gene,abundance,CDR3aa,CDR3nt
TRBD1,TRBV7-9,TRBJ1-5,-,CASSRGQGAGNQPQHF,TGTGCCAGCAGCCGCGGACAGGGGGCGGGCAATCAGCCCCAGCATTTT
-,TRBV7-2,TRBJ1-1,-,CASSLVLGGTEAFF,TGTGCCAGCAGCTTAGTTCTCGGAGGGACCGAAGCTTTCTTT
-,TRBV7-9,TRBJ1-1,-,CASSTTGGREAFF,TGTGCCAGCAGCACAACAGGAGGGCGTGAAGCTTTCTTT
TRBD1,TRBV4-3,TRBJ2-2,-,CASSHGDRDTGELFF,TGCGCCAGCAGCCACGGGGACAGGGACACCGGGGAGCTGTTTTTT
TRBD2,TRBV4-2,TRBJ2-5,-,CASSQPGLAGAGETQYF,TGTGCCAGCAGCCAACCGGGACTAGCGGGGGCTGGGGAGACCCAGTACTTC
-,TRBV5-1,TRBJ2-1,-,CASGSGNNEQFF,TGCGCCAGCGGGTCAGGCAACAATGAGCAGTTCTTC
-,TRBV29-1,TRBJ2-1,-,CSVDAGARYNEQFF,TGCAGCGTTGATGCGGGGGCCCGGTACAATGAGCAGTTCTTC
TRBD1,TRBV6-5,TRBJ1-5,few,CASSPGTGGNQPQHF,TGTGCCAGCAGTCCCGGGACAGGTGGCAATCAGCCCCAGCATTTT
TRBD1,TRBV20-1,TRBJ1-1,-,CSAYDRAEAFF,TGCAGTGCTTACGACAGGGCTGAAGCTTTCTTT
-,TRBV7-6,TRBJ2-7,-,CASSTGDEQYF,TGTGCCAGCAGCACCGGGGACGAGCAGTACTTC
TRBD1,TRBV5-1,TRBJ2-1,once,CASSLSGTGGNEQFF,TGCGCCAGCAGCTTGTCAGGGACAGGGGGCAATGAGCAGTTCTTC
TRBD2,TRBV9,TRBJ2-2,-,CASSVASGFTGELFF,TGTGCCAGCAGCGTAGCTAGCGGATTCACCGGGGAGCTGTTTTTT
-,TRBV7-8,TRBJ2-2,once,CASSSVEGAGTGELFF,TGTGCCAGCAGCTCAGTGGAGGGGGCGGGCACCGGGGAGCTGTTTTTT
-,TRBV2,TRBJ2-7,-,CASSRPRDPTYEQYF,TGTGCCAGCAGCCGGCCCAGGGATCCAACCTACGAGCAGTACTTC
-,TRBV27,TRBJ2-2,-,CASSLSGSYVPNTGELFF,TGTGCCAGCAGTTTATCGGGGAGTTACGTACCGAACACCGGGGAGCTGTTTTTT
-,TRBV18,TRBJ2-1,once,CASSPPDSTPSYNEQFF,TGTGCCAGCTCACCGCCGGACTCGACTCCTTCCTACAATGAGCAGTTCTTC
-,TRBV6-1,TRBJ2-7,few,CASSDRERFGGISYEQYF,TGTGCCAGCAGTGACCGCGAGCGTTTTGGGGGCATCTCCTACGAGCAGTACTTC
-,TRBV5-1,TRBJ1-1,-,CASSLGTLSEAFF,TGCGCCAGCAGCCTCGGGACACTCTCTGAAGCTTTCTTT
-,TRBV4-3,TRBJ1-2,few,CASSPGQFYGYTF,TGCGCCAGCAGCCCCGGACAGTTCTATGGCTACACCTTC
-,TRBV9,TRBJ1-6,-,CASSVRTDNSPLHF,TGTGCCAGCAGCGTTAGGACAGATAATTCACCCCTCCACTTT
TRBD1,TRBV29-1,TRBJ1-3,-,CSVANYRGGDRARGNTIYF,TGCAGCGTTGCCAACTACCGCGGCGGGGACAGGGCTCGTGGAAACACCATATATTTT
TRBD1,TRBV29-1,TRBJ1-1,-,CSVEEGTGGGTEAFF,TGCAGCGTTGAAGAGGGGACAGGGGGTGGCACTGAAGCTTTCTTT
-,TRBV5-4,TRBJ1-5,-,CASSAGDNQPQHF,TGTGCCAGCAGCGCAGGCGACAATCAGCCCCAGCATTTT
-,TRBV4-2,TRBJ2-1,-,CASSPTGIGYNEQFF,TGTGCCAGCAGCCCCACGGGGATTGGGTACAATGAGCAGTTCTTC
TRBD1,TRBV19,TRBJ2-3,-,CASSSTGSDTQYF,TGTGCCAGTAGTTCGACAGGGTCAGATACGCAGTATTTT
-,TRBV4-1,TRBJ1-1,-,CASSQRTQNTEAFF,TGCGCCAGCAGCCAACGGACACAGAACACTGAAGCTTTCTTT
-,TRBV19,TRBJ2-2,-,CASSIGFYTGELFF,TGTGCCAGTAGTATTGGCTTCTACACCGGGGAGCTGTTTTTT
TRBD1,TRBV19,TRBJ2-7,-,CASSPRDRGTYEQYF,TGTGCCAGTAGTCCCCGGGACAGGGGTACGTACGAGCAGTACTTC
-,TRBV2,TRBJ1-5,-,CASSGATASNQPQHF,TGTGCCAGCAGTGGGGCGACAGCAAGCAATCAGCCCCAGCATTTT
-,TRBV4-3,TRBJ1-1,-,CASSQIQGSEAFF,TGCGCCAGCAGCCAAATTCAGGGGAGTGAAGCTTTCTTT
TRBD1,TRBV18,TRBJ1-5,once,CASSPPGQTNQPQHF,TGTGCCAGCTCACCACCGGGACAGACCAATCAGCCCCAGCATTTT
TRBD2,TRBV19,TRBJ2-2,-,CASSRGDGWAGELFF,TGTGCCAGTAGTCGGGGGGACGGTTGGGCCGGGGAGCTGTTTTTT
-,TRBV11-2,TRBJ1-3,-,CASRTTASGNTIYF,TGTGCCAGCAGAACGACAGCCTCTGGAAACACCATATATTTT
-,TRBV27,TRBJ1-2,-,CASSLSQGIRGYTF,TGTGCCAGCAGTTTATCCCAGGGGATACGAGGCTACACCTTC
TRBD1,TRBV5-1,TRBJ1-6,-,CASSQDPTGADSPLHF,TGCGCCAGCAGCCAGGACCCGACAGGGGCGGATTCACCCCTCCACTTT
-,TRBV18,TRBJ1-1,once,CASFQTGNTEAFF,TGTGCCAGCTTTCAGACAGGGAACACTGAAGCTTTCTTT
-,TRBV13,TRBJ2-5,once,CASSLRGGGHEGQETQYF,TGTGCCAGCAGCTTAAGGGGCGGGGGCCACGAGGGTCAAGAGACCCAGTACTTC
TRBD1,TRBV7-2,TRBJ1-1,-,CASSLADRVTEAFF,TGTGCCAGCAGCTTAGCGGACAGGGTGACTGAAGCTTTCTTT
-,TRBV19,TRBJ2-5,-,CASSIILQETQYF,TGTGCCAGTAGTATTATCTTGCAAGAGACCCAGTACTTC
TRBD1,TRBV19,TRBJ2-7,-,CASRDRGSYEQYF,TGTGCCAGCCGGGACAGAGGCTCCTACGAGCAGTACTTC
TRBD1,TRBV7-2,TRBJ2-5,few,CASSSFPRGPSGETQYF,TGTGCCAGCAGCTCCTTTCCCAGGGGGCCTTCAGGGGAGACCCAGTACTTC
-,TRBV19,TRBJ2-6,-,CASSNRARDGANVLTF,TGTGCCAGTAGCAACAGGGCGAGAGATGGGGCCAACGTCCTGACTTTC
-,TRBV6-1,TRBJ1-5,-,CASSEVVGPQHF,TGTGCCAGCAGTGAAGTAGTTGGGCCCCAGCATTTT
-,TRBV6-1,TRBJ2-2,-,CATGRAGTNTGELFF,TGTGCCACCGGTCGGGCGGGGACGAACACCGGGGAGCTGTTTTTT
-,TRBV5-1,TRBJ2-4,-,CASSLELEAGNIQYF,TGCGCCAGCAGCTTGGAATTGGAGGCGGGAAACATTCAGTACTTC
-,TRBV9,TRBJ2-2,-,CASSVGHTNTGELFF,TGTGCCAGCAGCGTAGGACACACGAACACCGGGGAGCTGTTTTTT
-,TRBV18,TRBJ2-7,-,CASSPVDRTSSYEQYF,TGTGCCAGCTCACCGGTTGACAGAACATCATCCTACGAGCAGTACTTC
-,TRBV6-6,TRBJ2-2,-,CASRETGLGELFF,TGTGCCAGCAGGGAGACAGGCCTCGGGGAGCTGTTTTTT
TRBD1,TRBV11-2,TRBJ2-2,-,CASSLYRGLNTGELFF,TGTGCCAGCAGCTTATATAGGGGGCTGAACACCGGGGAGCTGTTTTTT
-,TRBV7-3,TRBJ2-1,once,CASSLLSGRPNEQFF,TGTGCCAGCAGCTTATTAAGCGGCAGACCCAATGAGCAGTTCTTC
TRBD1,TRBV5-4,TRBJ1-1,-,CASSHGQVNTEAFF,TGTGCCAGCAGCCACGGACAGGTTAACACTGAAGCTTTCTTT
-,TRBV5-4,TRBJ2-7,-,CASSYGQSYEQYF,TGTGCCAGCAGCTATGGACAGTCCTACGAGCAGTACTTC
-,TRBV5-4,TRBJ2-1,once,CASSLVGGGANNEQFF,TGTGCCAGCAGCTTGGTGGGCGGAGGGGCGAACAATGAGCAGTTCTTC
-,TRBV5-1,TRBJ2-1,-,CASSPWMQTSAEQFF,TGCGCCAGCAGCCCCTGGATGCAGACTAGTGCTGAGCAGTTCTTC
-,TRBV5-4,TRBJ2-1,-,CASSLAPTAPTSYNEQFF,TGTGCCAGCAGCTTGGCCCCGACAGCACCTACCTCTTACAATGAGCAGTTCTTC